The entry that follows covers one T cell receptor (beta chain) sequence. Its antigen remains undetermined. Base quality data are lacking; no much larger clone is found one base away. The entry originates in a study of blood T cell repertoires in COVID-19 (TCRdb year 2020). As for the study more broadly: The collaborator samples originated in the United States, Italy and Spain and spanned the acute and convalescent phases of COVID-19. The material from the prospective study consisted of cDNA or gDNA derived from T cells, B-cell-depleted T cells, or PBMCs. Deeply sampled blood TCRbeta repertoires from subjects exposed to, actively infected with, or recovered from COVID-19 were included in the dataset. The repertoires were released in a freely available public database meant as a resource for research on the immune response to SARS-CoV-2. The samples were drawn from two sources: the first 160 participants of the ongoing ImmuneRACE study, and 1,254 subjects contributed by 6 global collaborators. Sample metadata almost always included a de-identified subject ID, COVID-19 status, age in years and sex. Where available, HLA class I and class II types were obtained from metadata supplied by the sample provider rather than from assay-based typing.

From a lookup of the germline V gene (reference sequence), CDR1 and CDR2 are WNHNN and SYGVQD. The CDR3, cysteine through phenylalanine, is 16 amino acids long. Only the CDR3 DNA is retained, 48 bases long and in frame from the first base. The V end gives up 0 bases and the J end 4 bases, leaving 5 bases in the junction not matched to a gene. Overall study results and their limits: Clinical and demographic metadata were provided uncurated, with the amount varying by source and participant.

TCRbeta CDR3 regions were amplified from genomic DNA using the immunoSEQ Assay, a bias-controlled multiplex PCR. As for how the authors treated the data: The number of nucleated cells in each sample was estimated from the amplification of reference gene primers within the assay. Sequence reads were collapsed and filtered to measure the absolute abundance of every unique TCRbeta CDR3 rearrangement. For each sample, productive Simpson clonality was calculated as the square root of Simpson's diversity index over productive rearrangements. Held by TCRdb, this immuneACCESS table contains in-frame sequences only and omits some clones. Under half of the omission traces to an unresolved V gene where checked; the cause of the rest is unknown. The V and J calls and clone size come from that table; D and trimming were worked out from the DNA. For this sample the table gives about 190,000 clones, of which roughly four fifths were detected only once. The ten largest clones capture 9.5% to 15% of the sample.

Collaborating institutions collected whole blood in K2EDTA tubes following their own protocols. For TCRbeta analysis, collaborators shipped samples in one of three forms: frozen whole blood, isolated PBMCs, or DNA extracted from either of those sample types. Sequencing was done on a sample of peripheral blood. The TCR sequence derives from a woman in her fifties or sixties with acute or convalescent COVID-19. The receptor chain draws on TRBV10-1 and TRBJ2-3; TRBD2 matches 9 bases in the middle. The nucleotides are TGCGCCAGCAGTGAGTCTTTTAGCGGGAGCGCAGATACGCAGTATTTT. This yields the protein CASSESFSGSADTQYF.